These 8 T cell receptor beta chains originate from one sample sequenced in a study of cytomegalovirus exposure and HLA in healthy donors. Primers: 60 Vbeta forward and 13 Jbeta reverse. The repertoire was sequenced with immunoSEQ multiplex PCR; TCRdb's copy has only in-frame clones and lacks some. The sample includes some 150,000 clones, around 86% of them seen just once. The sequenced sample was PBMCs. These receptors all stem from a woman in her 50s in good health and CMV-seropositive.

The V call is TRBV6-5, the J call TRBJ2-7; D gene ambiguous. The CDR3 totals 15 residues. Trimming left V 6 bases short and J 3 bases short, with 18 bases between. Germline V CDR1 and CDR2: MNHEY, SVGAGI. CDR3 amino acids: CASSNSASPLYEQYF. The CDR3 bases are TGTGCCAGCAGCAACTCGGCTAGTCCTCTCTACGAGCAGTACTTC.

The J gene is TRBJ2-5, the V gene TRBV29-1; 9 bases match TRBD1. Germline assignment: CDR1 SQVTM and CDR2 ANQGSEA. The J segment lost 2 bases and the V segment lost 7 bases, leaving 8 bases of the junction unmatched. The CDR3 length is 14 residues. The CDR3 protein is CSAGQGNLQETQYF. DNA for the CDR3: TGCAGCGCGGGACAGGGAAACCTTCAAGAGACCCAGTACTTC.

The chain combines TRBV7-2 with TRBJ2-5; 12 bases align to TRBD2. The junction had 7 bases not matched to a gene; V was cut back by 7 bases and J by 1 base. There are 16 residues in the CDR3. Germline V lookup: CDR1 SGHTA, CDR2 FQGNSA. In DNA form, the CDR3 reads TGTGCCAGCACCCATCCGACTAGCGGGGGCCAAGAGACCCAGTACTTC. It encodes CASTHPTSGGQETQYF.

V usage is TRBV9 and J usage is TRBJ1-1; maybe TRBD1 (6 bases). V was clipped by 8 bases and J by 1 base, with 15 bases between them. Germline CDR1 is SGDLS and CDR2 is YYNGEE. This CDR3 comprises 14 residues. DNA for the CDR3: TGTGCCAGTGGGGGGGGGCAGTCGAACACTGAAGCTTTCTTT. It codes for CASGGGQSNTEAFF.

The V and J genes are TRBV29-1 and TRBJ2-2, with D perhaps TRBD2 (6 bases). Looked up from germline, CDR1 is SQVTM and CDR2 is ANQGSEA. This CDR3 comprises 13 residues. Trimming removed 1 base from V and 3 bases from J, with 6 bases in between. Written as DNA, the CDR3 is TGCAGCGTTGAAGCGGGGGACACCGGGGAGCTGTTTTTT. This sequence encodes CSVEAGDTGELFF.

CDR3 sequence reads: CASNRQGETEAFF. CDR3 bases: TGTGCCAGTAATAGGCAGGGTGAGACTGAAGCTTTCTTT. The chain joins TRBV19 to TRBJ1-1; weak D call: TRBD1 (5 bases). Trimming removed 7 bases from V and 5 bases from J, with 14 bases in between. The CDR3 extends over 13 amino acids. Germline CDR1 LNHDA, CDR2 SQIVND (reference sequence).

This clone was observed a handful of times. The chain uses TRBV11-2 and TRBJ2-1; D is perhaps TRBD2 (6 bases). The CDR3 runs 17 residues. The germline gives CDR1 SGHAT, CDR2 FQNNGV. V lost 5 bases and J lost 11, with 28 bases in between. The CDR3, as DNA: TGTGCCAGCAGCGCCCGAAGAGGGAGCGGGCCCCTGAACAAGCAGTTCTTC. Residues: CASSARRGSGPLNKQFF.

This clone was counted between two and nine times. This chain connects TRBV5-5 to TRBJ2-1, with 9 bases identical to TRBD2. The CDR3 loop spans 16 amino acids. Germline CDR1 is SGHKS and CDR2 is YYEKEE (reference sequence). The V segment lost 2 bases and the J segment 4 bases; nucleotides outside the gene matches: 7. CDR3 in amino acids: CASSLSGTSSYNEQFF. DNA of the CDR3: TGTGCCAGCAGCTTATCCGGGACTAGCAGTTACAATGAGCAGTTCTTC.